Described below is a single TCR beta chain sequence and its context. This specimen belongs to a study of T cell changes during pregnancy in multiple sclerosis. Method: immunoSEQ multiplex PCR; TCRdb's copy keeps in-frame clones and lacks some. This sample has roughly 40,000 clones; 88% occur once, and the top ten carry roughly 1.2%. The CDR3 totals 17 residues. Per the germline V gene, CDR1 is MDHEN and CDR2 is SYDVKM. V dropped 6 bases and J dropped 4; count of bases not matched to a gene: 14. The chain uses TRBV28 and TRBJ1-5; 8 bases fit TRBD1. The TCR comes from a female donor with multiple sclerosis, enrolled in a pregnancy study. The input for sequencing was CD4+ T cells from peripheral blood mononuclear cells, taken before pregnancy. CDR3 nucleotide sequence: TGTGCCAGCAGCTTAAAGACTCAGGGGGCCAGGAATCAGCCCCAGCATTTT. It codes for CASSLKTQGARNQPQHF.